This T cell receptor (beta chain) was observed in a study of STAT5B mutations in CD4+ large granular lymphocyte leukemia. Looking at the study overall: Healthy donors showed HLA-associated enrichment of the CDR3 'QG' motif.

In the authors' methods: Lowest detectable productive clonotype frequency was 2.59 x 10-5. Clones were read by immunoSEQ multiplex PCR, and TCRdb kept only the in-frame ones, dropping some. The V and J calls and clone size were taken over from that table, and D and trimming were inferred from the DNA. Of tens of thousands of clones listed, roughly 80% are singletons. The CDR3 sequence is 14 residues long. Trimming pared 4 bases from V and 4 bases from J, leaving 14 bases between. CDR1 is SQVTM and CDR2 is ANQGSEA in the germline V gene. The sequence was obtained from a human donor in good health. The specimen was CD4+ T cells from blood buffy coats. V gene TRBV29-1 combines with J gene TRBJ2-1, with D possibly being TRBD1 (6 bases). The CDR3 DNA sequence: TGCAGCGTTGTCGGGACACCTCAGTACAATGAGCAGTTCTTC. It codes for CSVVGTPQYNEQFF.